This is a list of T cell receptor beta chains from one sample in a study of blood T cells in healthy people across ages. A single record per CDR3 protein comes from TCRdb applying MiXCR to the 5' RACE reads. The sample consists of around 670,000 distinct CDR3 sequences, approximately 30% of them appearing once. The material sequenced was blood. Every receptor here comes from an elderly woman in good health. Both conserved end residues are part of each CDR3. The order of the fields is D gene, J gene, clone size, V gene, CDR3 protein, CDR3 DNA. D genes are given only for firm matches. Some rows have no size entry. The others give once, few or many, or a class for an expanded clone.

d_gene: .; j_gene: TRBJ2-1; abundance: many; v_gene: TRBV11-2; CDR3aa: CASSRHNEQFF; CDR3nt: TGTGCCAGCAGCCGTCATAATGAGCAGTTCTTC
d_gene: .; j_gene: TRBJ2-1; abundance: many; v_gene: TRBV11-2; CDR3aa: CASSLGVAGPHNEQFF; CDR3nt: TGTGCCAGCAGCCTCGGGGTGGCGGGGCCACACAATGAGCAGTTCTTC
d_gene: .; j_gene: TRBJ1-2; abundance: many; v_gene: TRBV29-1; CDR3aa: CSDMDIQIANYGYTF; CDR3nt: TGCAGCGACATGGACATTCAAATAGCTAACTATGGCTACACCTTC
d_gene: .; j_gene: TRBJ2-3; abundance: .; v_gene: TRBV12-3/TRBV12-4; CDR3aa: CASSSRPSPDTQYF; CDR3nt: TGTGCCAGCAGTTCTAGACCCAGTCCGGATACGCAGTATTTT
d_gene: .; j_gene: TRBJ2-1; abundance: many; v_gene: TRBV6-2/TRBV6-3; CDR3aa: CASGYRRGDEQFF; CDR3nt: TGTGCCAGCGGCTATAGGCGCGGCGATGAGCAGTTCTTC
d_gene: .; j_gene: TRBJ1-4; abundance: .; v_gene: TRBV9; CDR3aa: CASSTSPIQDEKLFF; CDR3nt: TGTGCCAGCAGCACCAGTCCTATTCAGGACGAAAAACTGTTTTTT
d_gene: TRBD2; j_gene: TRBJ2-7; abundance: many; v_gene: TRBV9; CDR3aa: CASSAGTSGGLGGEQYF; CDR3nt: TGTGCCAGCAGCGCCGGGACTAGCGGGGGGCTGGGGGGTGAGCAGTACTTC
d_gene: TRBD2; j_gene: TRBJ2-5; abundance: many; v_gene: TRBV25-1; CDR3aa: CASRGLAGDETQYF; CDR3nt: TGTGCCAGCAGAGGACTAGCGGGGGACGAGACCCAGTACTTC
d_gene: TRBD1; j_gene: TRBJ1-2; abundance: few; v_gene: TRBV6-1; CDR3aa: CASRDRGGSGYTF; CDR3nt: TGTGCCAGCAGGGACAGGGGGGGCTCTGGCTACACCTTC
d_gene: TRBD1; j_gene: TRBJ1-1; abundance: few; v_gene: TRBV20-1; CDR3aa: CSAPDRGGTEAFF; CDR3nt: TGCAGTGCCCCAGACAGGGGGGGGACTGAAGCTTTCTTT
d_gene: TRBD2; j_gene: TRBJ2-7; abundance: many; v_gene: TRBV12-3/TRBV12-4; CDR3aa: CASSIGLAGGSYEQYF; CDR3nt: TGTGCCAGCAGTATCGGACTAGCGGGGGGCTCCTACGAGCAGTACTTC
d_gene: .; j_gene: TRBJ1-1; abundance: .; v_gene: TRBV5-5; CDR3aa: CASSLDSHRGGMNTEAFF; CDR3nt: TGTGCCAGCAGCTTGGATTCCCACCGTGGTGGCATGAACACTGAAGCTTTCTTT
d_gene: TRBD1; j_gene: TRBJ2-1; abundance: many; v_gene: TRBV29-1; CDR3aa: CSVNRDRPYNEQFF; CDR3nt: TGCAGCGTCAACCGGGACAGGCCCTACAATGAGCAGTTCTTC
d_gene: .; j_gene: TRBJ2-4; abundance: .; v_gene: TRBV6-5; CDR3aa: CASRDLNRNIQYF; CDR3nt: TGTGCCAGCAGGGACTTGAACCGAAACATTCAGTACTTC
d_gene: TRBD2; j_gene: TRBJ2-3; abundance: .; v_gene: TRBV12-3/TRBV12-4; CDR3aa: CASNLFSGGRVLTDTQYF; CDR3nt: TGTGCCAGCAACCTCTTTAGCGGGGGGAGAGTTCTAACAGATACGCAGTATTTT
d_gene: TRBD1; j_gene: TRBJ1-2; abundance: .; v_gene: TRBV30; CDR3aa: CAWSARGYYGYTF; CDR3nt: TGTGCCTGGAGTGCCAGGGGGTACTATGGCTACACCTTC
d_gene: .; j_gene: TRBJ1-1; abundance: many; v_gene: TRBV7-8; CDR3aa: CASSLRRSVEAFF; CDR3nt: TGTGCCAGCAGCTTGAGACGGTCTGTTGAAGCTTTCTTT
d_gene: .; j_gene: TRBJ2-3; abundance: many; v_gene: TRBV3-1; CDR3aa: CASSQRDTQYF; CDR3nt: TGTGCCAGCAGCCAGAGGGATACGCAGTATTTT
d_gene: .; j_gene: TRBJ1-2; abundance: .; v_gene: TRBV3-1; CDR3aa: CASSRRQYGYTF; CDR3nt: TGTGCCAGCAGCCGAAGGCAGTATGGCTACACCTTC
d_gene: .; j_gene: TRBJ2-7; abundance: many; v_gene: TRBV6-5; CDR3aa: CASSNGLQYEQYF; CDR3nt: TGTGCCAGCAGTAACGGCCTTCAATACGAGCAGTACTTC
d_gene: .; j_gene: TRBJ1-3; abundance: few; v_gene: TRBV20-1; CDR3aa: CSATGMGGTGNTIYF; CDR3nt: TGCAGTGCAACCGGAATGGGGGGCACTGGAAACACCATATATTTT
d_gene: .; j_gene: TRBJ1-1; abundance: .; v_gene: TRBV30; CDR3aa: CAWSLRVTEAFF; CDR3nt: TGTGCCTGGAGTCTCAGGGTTACTGAAGCTTTCTTT
d_gene: .; j_gene: TRBJ2-7; abundance: few; v_gene: TRBV20-1; CDR3aa: CSAAPGVLNEQYF; CDR3nt: TGCAGTGCTGCGCCGGGAGTCTTGAACGAGCAGTACTTC
d_gene: TRBD1; j_gene: TRBJ1-1; abundance: .; v_gene: TRBV6-6; CDR3aa: CASSKPGGETEAFF; CDR3nt: TGTGCCAGCAGTAAACCAGGGGGCGAGACTGAAGCTTTCTTT
d_gene: TRBD1; j_gene: TRBJ2-1; abundance: .; v_gene: TRBV7-3; CDR3aa: CASSRRLGQGANEQFF; CDR3nt: TGTGCCAGCAGCAGAAGACTGGGACAGGGGGCCAATGAGCAGTTCTTC
d_gene: .; j_gene: TRBJ1-1; abundance: few; v_gene: TRBV29-1; CDR3aa: CSVAGGSRDTEAFF; CDR3nt: TGCAGCGTCGCCGGAGGTTCGCGGGACACTGAAGCTTTCTTT
d_gene: .; j_gene: TRBJ1-1; abundance: many; v_gene: TRBV7-2; CDR3aa: CASSPYPAELNTEAFF; CDR3nt: TGTGCCAGCAGCCCTTATCCTGCAGAATTGAACACTGAAGCTTTCTTT
d_gene: TRBD2; j_gene: TRBJ2-7; abundance: many; v_gene: TRBV29-1; CDR3aa: CSVVLAGGIANEQYF; CDR3nt: TGCAGCGTTGTCCTAGCGGGGGGTATAGCCAACGAGCAGTACTTC
d_gene: .; j_gene: TRBJ2-7; abundance: .; v_gene: TRBV18; CDR3aa: CASSTRTLVSYEQYF; CDR3nt: TGTGCCAGCTCAACCCGGACACTGGTATCCTACGAGCAGTACTTC
d_gene: .; j_gene: TRBJ2-5; abundance: .; v_gene: TRBV30; CDR3aa: CAWSTTGLQETQYF; CDR3nt: TGTGCCTGGAGCACCACAGGATTACAAGAGACCCAGTACTTC
d_gene: .; j_gene: TRBJ2-5; abundance: many; v_gene: TRBV10-3; CDR3aa: CAISESQGETQYF; CDR3nt: TGTGCCATCAGTGAGTCCCAGGGAGAGACCCAGTACTTC
d_gene: TRBD1; j_gene: TRBJ2-7; abundance: many; v_gene: TRBV2; CDR3aa: CASRAPGQGLYEQYF; CDR3nt: TGTGCCAGCAGGGCACCGGGACAGGGACTCTACGAGCAGTACTTC
d_gene: .; j_gene: TRBJ1-1; abundance: .; v_gene: TRBV7-2; CDR3aa: CASSLGHRSRAFF; CDR3nt: TGTGCCAGCAGCTTGGGACACCGATCGAGAGCTTTCTTT
d_gene: .; j_gene: TRBJ1-4; abundance: .; v_gene: TRBV6-5; CDR3aa: CASSYRFQGVGEKLFF; CDR3nt: TGTGCCAGCAGTTACCGTTTTCAGGGAGTCGGCGAAAAACTGTTTTTT
d_gene: .; j_gene: TRBJ1-2; abundance: few; v_gene: TRBV28; CDR3aa: CAASEVAYGYTF; CDR3nt: TGTGCCGCAAGCGAGGTGGCCTATGGCTACACCTTC
d_gene: .; j_gene: TRBJ1-4; abundance: .; v_gene: TRBV15; CDR3aa: CATSRVALGDKRFF; CDR3nt: TGTGCCACCAGCAGAGTCGCCTTGGGGGACAAACGGTTTTTT
d_gene: .; j_gene: TRBJ2-7; abundance: many; v_gene: TRBV25-1; CDR3aa: CASSEFVEQYF; CDR3nt: TGTGCCAGCAGTGAATTCGTCGAGCAGTACTTC
d_gene: .; j_gene: TRBJ1-1; abundance: few; v_gene: TRBV29-1; CDR3aa: CSVPGAPSVNTEAFF; CDR3nt: TGCAGCGTACCCGGAGCTCCCTCGGTGAACACTGAAGCTTTCTTT
d_gene: TRBD2; j_gene: TRBJ2-3; abundance: few; v_gene: TRBV7-9; CDR3aa: CASSPGGGAGADTQYF; CDR3nt: TGTGCCAGCAGCCCAGGCGGGGGGGCTGGAGCAGATACGCAGTATTTT
d_gene: .; j_gene: TRBJ1-5; abundance: many; v_gene: TRBV20-1; CDR3aa: CSARGPNQPQHF; CDR3nt: TGCAGTGCTAGAGGTCCCAATCAGCCCCAGCATTTT
d_gene: .; j_gene: TRBJ2-1; abundance: many; v_gene: TRBV5-6; CDR3aa: CASSLVVGRTYGEQFF; CDR3nt: TGTGCCAGCAGCTTGGTTGTGGGGCGTACCTACGGTGAGCAGTTCTTC
d_gene: TRBD1; j_gene: TRBJ2-3; abundance: few; v_gene: TRBV7-3; CDR3aa: CASSQGWDRATDTQYF; CDR3nt: TGTGCCAGCAGCCAAGGGTGGGACAGGGCGACAGATACGCAGTATTTT